This T cell receptor (beta chain) was recovered during a study of blood T cell repertoires in COVID-19. The assay was immunoSEQ multiplex PCR, and TCRdb's table has in-frame clones only and misses some. This repertoire shows over 250,000 clones, approximately 83% found once; its top ten account for 13%. The CDR3 consists of 14 residues. The germline gives CDR1 ENHRY, CDR2 SYGVKD. Trimming stripped 4 bases from V and 0 bases from J, with 7 bases between. The chain has TRBV10-3 and TRBJ1-5; D is ambiguous. The sequenced sample was peripheral blood. The sequence was obtained from a human donor in a cohort sampled during active COVID-19. The CDR3 DNA sequence: TGTGCCATCAGTGGCGGGTTTAGCAATCAGCCCCAGCATTTT. It is translated as CAISGGFSNQPQHF.